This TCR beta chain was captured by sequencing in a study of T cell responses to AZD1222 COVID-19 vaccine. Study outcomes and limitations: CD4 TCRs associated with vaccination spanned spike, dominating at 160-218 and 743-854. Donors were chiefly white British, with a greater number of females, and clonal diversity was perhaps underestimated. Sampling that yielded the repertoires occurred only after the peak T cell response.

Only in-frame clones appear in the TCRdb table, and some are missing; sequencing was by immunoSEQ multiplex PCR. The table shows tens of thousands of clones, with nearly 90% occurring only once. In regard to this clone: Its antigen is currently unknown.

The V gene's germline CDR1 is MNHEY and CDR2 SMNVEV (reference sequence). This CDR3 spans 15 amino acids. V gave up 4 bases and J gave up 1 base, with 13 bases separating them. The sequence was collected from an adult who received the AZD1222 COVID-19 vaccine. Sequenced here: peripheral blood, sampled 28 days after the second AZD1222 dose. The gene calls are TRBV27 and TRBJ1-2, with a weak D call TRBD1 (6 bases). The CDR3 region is CASSYGSGVNYGYTF. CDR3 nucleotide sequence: TGTGCCAGCAGTTACGGTTCAGGGGTTAACTATGGCTACACCTTC.